These 3 T cell receptor beta chains share one sample of origin, sequenced in a study of CD8 T cells in ankylosing spondylitis. TCRdb re-analysed the 5' RACE reads in MiXCR, keeping a single row per CDR3 protein. Among 110,000 to 150,000 distinct CDR3 sequences, roughly 8.3% were seen once, and the ten largest hold about 7.3%. Sequencing was done on a sample of synovial fluid, either unsorted or a sorted T cell fraction (not recorded which). The receptors originated from a male donor with ankylosing spondylitis.

This clonotype was seen ten or more times. The gene calls are TRBV20-1 and TRBJ1-4; TRBD1 agrees at 8 bases. V shed 4 bases, J shed 3 bases, and the junction held 1 base outside the gene matches. Germline V gene data show CDR1 as DFQATT and CDR2 as SNEGSKA (reference sequence). This CDR3 has 13 amino acids. CDR3 region: CSATGQANEKLFF. The CDR3 DNA reads as TGCAGTGCTACGGGACAGGCTAATGAAAAACTGTTTTTT.

With regard to this clonotype: A read error may be the cause here, since a much bigger clone is one base away. A read error is likely, as this CDR3 ends without the conserved phenylalanine or tryptophan. The chain couples TRBV2 to TRBJ2-6; tentative D call: TRBD1 (6 bases). This CDR3 is 16 amino acids long. Germline CDR1 reads SNHLY; CDR2 reads FYNNEI. With 5 bases removed from V and 0 bases from J, the gap between germline ends came to 11 bases. The chain's CDR3 is CASSPGQYSGANVLTL. CDR3 coding DNA: TGTGCCAGCAGTCCCGGACAGTACTCTGGGGCCAACGTCCTGACTCTC.

This clonotype rates as medium-sized (0.01 to 0.1%). V gene TRBV5-1 combines with J gene TRBJ2-2, with D perhaps matching TRBD2 (5 bases). Germline-derived CDR1 and CDR2 are SGHRS and YFSETQ. V lost 5 bases and J lost 4, with 15 bases in between. This CDR3 is built from 15 residues. CDR3 residues: CASSGKLGSTGELFF. For the CDR3, the DNA is TGCGCCAGCAGTGGGAAACTTGGGAGCACCGGGGAGCTGTTTTTT.